Following are 3 T cell receptor beta chains from one sample sequenced in a study of OX40 agonist ivuxolimab in advanced cancers. This table comes from immunoSEQ multiplex PCR, and its TCRdb copy is limited to in-frame clones, with some not included. The data hold fewer than 80,000 clones, with roughly 89% observed a single time. Sequenced here: CD4+ or CD8+ T cells sorted from blood, sampled in a trial of the OX40 agonist ivuxolimab. These TCRs come from an adult with an advanced solid tumor such as melanoma, head and neck, liver or kidney cancer.

The chain links TRBV14 to TRBJ2-2; D remains unclear. Germline V gives CDR1 SGHDN, CDR2 FVKESK. Trimming left V 4 bases short and J 1 base short, with 7 bases between. This CDR3 spans 14 amino acids. Written as DNA, the CDR3 is TGTGCCAGCAGCCTCCCAGGGAACACCGGGGAGCTGTTTTTT. Amino acids: CASSLPGNTGELFF.

V and J are TRBV2 and TRBJ2-2; D is perhaps TRBD1 (5 bases). Germline lookup yields CDR1 SNHLY and CDR2 FYNNEI. Between the trimmed V and J ends, which lost 7 bases and 5 bases, there was a span of 8 bases. This CDR3 is built from 12 residues. The chain's CDR3 is CASKKGTGELFF. DNA of the CDR3: TGTGCCAGCAAAAAGGGGACCGGGGAGCTGTTTTTT.

The chain combines TRBV6-4 with TRBJ2-3; the D is unclear. Germline assignment: CDR1 MRHNA and CDR2 SNTAGT. Trimming took off 3 bases at V and 3 bases at J, with 10 bases between the two ends. This CDR3 is built from 14 residues. As DNA, the CDR3 is TGTGCCAGCAGTGATAATTTGGGGACAGATACGCAGTATTTT. It is translated as CASSDNLGTDTQYF.